Listed here are 11 T cell receptor beta chains from one sample, sequenced in a study of response to subunit inactivated influenza vaccine. One entry per CDR3 protein, called by TCRdb with MiXCR from the RT-PCR reads. The sample consists of 650,000 or so distinct CDR3 sequences, 14% of them appearing once. Sequenced here: PBMCs from blood, sampled approximately 15 days before vaccination. Receptors originate from a man aged 45 to 65 who received an inactivated influenza vaccine.

In its sample, this clonotype was seen a few times. This sequence joins TRBV20-1 and TRBJ2-7; D not certain. The CDR3 runs to 13 residues. Trimming cost V 0 bases and J 9 bases, with 15 bases left between them. CDR1 DFQATT and CDR2 SNEGSKA come from the germline V gene (reference sequence). In nucleotides, the CDR3 is TGCAGTGCTAGAGATTTGGGGAAGGTTAGGCAGTACTTC. Amino acids: CSARDLGKVRQYF.

This chain uses TRBV20-1 with TRBJ2-7, with D possibly matching TRBD2 (6 bases). Germline V gene sequence: CDR1 DFQATT, CDR2 SNEGSKA (reference sequence). The CDR3 is made up of 15 amino acids. With 0 bases removed from V and 8 bases from J, the gap between germline ends came to 20 bases. CDR3 residues: CSARDVRGALGQQYF. The CDR3 bases are TGCAGTGCTAGAGATGTGCGGGGCGCTTTGGGCCAGCAGTACTTC.

This clonotype came up many times. The chain joins TRBV12-3 or TRBV12-4 to TRBJ2-7; 9 bases match TRBD1. The CDR3 totals 14 residues. Germline trimming cut 5 bases from V and 6 bases from J; bases unmatched to any gene: 8. The CDR3 DNA reads as TGTGCCAGCAGTCCCGGGACAGGGCCAAGCGAGCAGTACTTC. It encodes CASSPGTGPSEQYF.

This chain uses TRBV6-9 with TRBJ2-7; 13 positions agree with TRBD2. V gave up 5 bases and J gave up 2 bases; unmatched junction bases: 15. Per the germline V gene, CDR1 is MNHGY and CDR2 is SVAAGI. CDR3 length: 19 amino acids. CDR3 residues: CASSPDQMGLAGTPYEQYF. Here the CDR3 DNA reads TGTGCCAGCAGTCCAGACCAAATGGGACTAGCGGGAACCCCCTACGAGCAGTACTTC.

This chain links TRBV9 with TRBJ2-3; D not certain. This CDR3 is built from 14 residues. Germline V gives CDR1 SGDLS, CDR2 YYNGEE. Trimming cost V 1 base and J 0 bases, with 6 bases left between them. The CDR3 reads CASSVMESTDTQYF. CDR3 bases: TGTGCCAGCAGCGTAATGGAGAGCACAGATACGCAGTATTTT.

This chain links TRBV5-1 with TRBJ2-2; 10 positions agree with TRBD1. CDR1 and CDR2 from the germline V gene are SGHRS and YFSETQ. This CDR3 comprises 17 residues. V gave up 1 base and J gave up 2 bases; unmatched junction bases: 5. CDR3 region: CASSLQGQGKNTGELFF. For the CDR3, the DNA is TGCGCCAGCAGCTTGCAGGGACAGGGGAAAAACACCGGGGAGCTGTTTTTT.

V is TRBV6-1 and J is TRBJ2-1, with D perhaps TRBD1 (5 bases). Looked up from germline, CDR1 is MNHNS and CDR2 is SASEGT. V shed 7 bases and J shed 7 bases, with 26 bases lying between them. This CDR3 has 17 amino acids. The DNA for the CDR3 is TGTGCCAGCAAACTCCGCCCTTCAGGGATCCTTTGGAATGAGCAGTTCTTC. Its protein product is CASKLRPSGILWNEQFF.

J is TRBJ1-2 and V is TRBV29-1; D call uncertain. CDR1 is SQVTM and CDR2 is ANQGSEA in the germline V gene. CDR3 length equals 12 residues. Trimming shortened V by 2 bases and J by 2 bases, and 6 bases separated the two germline ends. The CDR3 region has the DNA TGCAGCGTTGAACCCAGAAACTATGGCTACACCTTC. Residues: CSVEPRNYGYTF.

This clonotype was found a few times. V gene TRBV10-3 combines with J gene TRBJ1-3, with a weak D call TRBD1 (5 bases). This CDR3 comprises 15 residues. Germline values: CDR1 ENHRY, CDR2 SYGVKD. V shed 3 bases and J shed 5 bases, with 14 bases lying between them. Here the CDR3 DNA reads TGTGCCATCAGTGATGGGGGGAAGAAAAGAAACACCATATATTTT. It codes for CAISDGGKKRNTIYF.

The V call is TRBV20-1, the J call TRBJ2-3; 8 nucleotides line up with TRBD2. This CDR3 spans 13 amino acids. The V segment lost 7 bases and the J segment 1 base; nucleotides outside the gene matches: 4. CDR1 and CDR2 (germline): DFQATT, SNEGSKA (reference sequence). The CDR3 DNA follows: TGCAGTGTCCCGACTAGCGGCACAGATACGCAGTATTTT. Translating it yields CSVPTSGTDTQYF.

This clonotype has a count of ten or more. The rearrangement joins TRBV6-1 to TRBJ2-3; D tentatively fits TRBD1 or TRBD2 (5 bases each). This CDR3 region has 13 residues. Trimming took off 7 bases at V and 2 bases at J, with 10 bases between the two ends. CDR1 is MNHNS and CDR2 is SASEGT in the germline V gene. The CDR3 DNA sequence: TGTGCCAGCAAAAGGGACCCCACAGATACGCAGTATTTT. Translating gives CASKRDPTDTQYF.